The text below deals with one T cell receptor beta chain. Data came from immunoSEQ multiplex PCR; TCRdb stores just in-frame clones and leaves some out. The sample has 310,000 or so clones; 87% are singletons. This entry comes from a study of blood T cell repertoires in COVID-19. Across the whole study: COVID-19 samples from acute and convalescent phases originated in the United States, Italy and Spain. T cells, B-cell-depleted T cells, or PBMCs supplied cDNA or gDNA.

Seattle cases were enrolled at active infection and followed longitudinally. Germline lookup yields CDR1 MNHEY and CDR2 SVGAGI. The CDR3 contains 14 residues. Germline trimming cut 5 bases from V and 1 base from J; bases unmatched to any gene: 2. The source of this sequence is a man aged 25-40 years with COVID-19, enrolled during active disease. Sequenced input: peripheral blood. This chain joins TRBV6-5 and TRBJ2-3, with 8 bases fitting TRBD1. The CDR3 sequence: CASSTDRGTDTQYF. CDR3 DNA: TGTGCCAGCAGTACGGACAGGGGCACAGATACGCAGTATTTT.